Presented here are 25 T cell receptor beta chains from one specimen sequenced in a study of metastatic and nonmetastatic thyroid tumors. All patients were untreated before thyroid surgery. TCRdb re-processed the PCR reads through MiXCR. The sample contains about 40,000 clones, about 13% of which appear only once. Material for sequencing was blood. All receptors come from a female donor with papillary thyroid cancer or a benign thyroid nodule (not recorded which). Some clones in this sample may be carry-over from other donors' samples.

This clone was detected ten times or more. A much more abundant neighbour one base away suggests this may be a read error. Additional DNA sequences in this sample encode the identical CDR3. Here the CDR3 DNA reads TGCGCCAGCAGTTACGGGGGACAGGGGGCATACGAGCAGTACTTC. Translating gives CASSYGGQGAYEQYF. This rearrangement joins TRBV28 to TRBJ2-7; 12 bases are shared with TRBD1. This CDR3 comprises 15 residues. Germline V gene sequence: CDR1 MDHEN, CDR2 SYDVKM.

This clone has ten or more counts. CDR3 nucleotides: TGTGCCAGCAGCGCGACTAGCGGGAGGACAAATGAGCAGTTCTTC. Its protein product is CASSATSGRTNEQFF. The chain joins TRBV9 to TRBJ2-1; 13 bases map to TRBD2. The CDR3 spans 15 residues. CDR1 and CDR2 (germline): SGDLS, YYNGEE. V trimming: 3 bases; J trimming: 7 bases; junction bases outside the gene matches: 4.

This clone was seen at least ten times. The rearrangement links TRBV25-1 to TRBJ2-3; D is possibly TRBD1 or TRBD2 (5 bases each). Between the trimmed V and J ends, which lost 7 bases and 0 bases, there was a span of 29 bases. The length of the CDR3 is 20 residues. In germline, CDR1 is MGHDK, CDR2 SYGVNS. CDR3 sequence: CASMGDRDLHNHLSTDTQYF. CDR3 bases: TGTGCCAGCATGGGGGATAGGGACCTCCACAATCACCTTAGCACAGATACGCAGTATTTT.

There are a few counts of this clone. This chain links TRBV10-3 with TRBJ1-5; the match to TRBD1 covers 7 bases. Germline V lookup: CDR1 ENHRY, CDR2 SYGVKD. V gave up 0 bases and J gave up 3 bases; unmatched junction bases: 5. This CDR3 region has 16 residues. CDR3 in amino acids: CAISESRGQNNQPQHF. The CDR3 DNA follows: TGTGCCATCAGTGAGTCCCGGGGACAGAACAATCAGCCCCAGCATTTT.

The chain carries TRBV24-1 and TRBJ2-7; 7 nucleotides match TRBD2. The CDR3 is made up of 15 amino acids. Germline CDR1 reads KGHDR; CDR2 reads SFDVKD. The trim removed 7 bases at V and 1 base at J, leaving 9 bases unmatched. The CDR3: CATSVGRGRSYEQYF. CDR3 nucleotides: TGTGCCACCAGCGTCGGGCGGGGGAGGTCCTACGAGCAGTACTTC.

This clone was detected many times. This chain uses TRBV6-1 with TRBJ2-3, with TRBD1 matching over 7 bases. After removal of 5 bases from V and 0 bases from J, the junction contained 5 bases not matched to a gene. Germline loops: CDR1 MNHNS, CDR2 SASEGT. The CDR3 covers 15 residues. As DNA, the CDR3 is TGTGCCAGCAGTCACGGACAGGCCAGCACAGATACGCAGTATTTT. Amino acid sequence: CASSHGQASTDTQYF.

This clone showed up many times. V is TRBV3-1 and J is TRBJ1-5, with no clear D. This CDR3 contains 14 residues. The germline V gene has CDR1 LGHDT and CDR2 YNNKEL (reference sequence). V was clipped by 2 bases and J by 4 bases, with 9 bases between them. The CDR3, as DNA: TGTGCCAGCAGCCAACAGTCCGGAAATCAGCCCCAGCATTTT. As protein: CASSQQSGNQPQHF.

This clone has ten or more counts. The chain carries TRBV5-1 and TRBJ2-1; 7 bases align to TRBD2. The length of the CDR3 is 14 residues. Germline V lookup: CDR1 SGHRS, CDR2 YFSETQ. J lost 9 bases, V lost 0 bases, and 6 bases had no gene match. CDR3 coding DNA: TGCGCCAGCAGCTTGGGCGGGAGCCGTGTTGAGCAGTTCTTC. The encoded protein is CASSLGGSRVEQFF.

In the case of this clone: In the same sample, other DNA sequences code for this CDR3. The chain combines TRBV25-1 with TRBJ1-1; the D is unclear. This CDR3 has 14 amino acids. CDR1 MGHDK and CDR2 SYGVNS come from the germline V gene. Trimming shortened V by 3 bases and J by 3 bases, and 11 bases separated the two germline ends. The CDR3 DNA follows: TGTGCCAGCAGTGACGGAGGTAAGGACACTGAAGCTTTCTTT. It specifies CASSDGGKDTEAFF.

Remarks on this clone: The CDR3 does not end in the conserved phenylalanine or tryptophan, so this is likely a read error. The DNA for the CDR3 is TGTGCCGGAGCGGGACGAAGCTCCTACGAGCAGTACATC. This translates into CAGAGRSSYEQYI. The rearrangement joins TRBV28 to TRBJ2-7, with TRBD2 matching over 7 bases. The CDR3 is 13 residues long. CDR1 is MDHEN and CDR2 is SYDVKM in the germline V gene. J lost 0 bases, V lost 11 bases, and 7 bases had no gene match.

This clone turned up a few times. This may arise from a read error, as a much more abundant clone is one base away. The genes are TRBV27 and TRBJ2-5; TRBD2 matches 7 bases. Germline CDR1 reads MNHEY; CDR2 reads SMNVEV (reference sequence). V lost 3 bases, J lost 4 bases, and 8 bases stayed unmatched. The CDR3 has 15 amino acids. CDR3 DNA sequence: TGTGCCAGCAGTTTTGGAGGGAGGGAGGGAGAGACCCAGTACTTC. Protein sequence: CASSFGGREGETQYF.

Turning to this clone: The CDR3 end shows no conserved phenylalanine or tryptophan, and so a read error is likely. The V and J genes are TRBV6-1 and TRBJ1-5; 11 positions match TRBD1. Germline values: CDR1 MNHNS, CDR2 SASEGT. The CDR3 has 16 residues. The CDR3 DNA reads as TGTGCCAGCAGGGGGACAGGGGGTTTCGGCAATCTGCCCCAGCATGTT. It translates to CASRGTGGFGNLPQHV.

CDR3: CSARTSGKNTDTQYF. The CDR3 DNA sequence: TGCAGTGCCAGGACTAGCGGGAAGAACACAGATACGCAGTATTTT. The chain links TRBV20-1 to TRBJ2-3; TRBD2 matches at 12 bases. CDR1 is DFQATT and CDR2 is SNEGSKA in the germline V gene (reference sequence). The CDR3 has 15 amino acids. The V and J ends lost 6 bases and 2 bases, in that order; junction bases with no gene match: 6.

This clone was seen ten or more times. The chain recombines TRBV3-1 with TRBJ2-3, with D uncertain. From germline, CDR1 is LGHDT and CDR2 YNNKEL (reference sequence). The CDR3 loop spans 11 amino acids. The V gene lost 3 bases and the J gene lost 6 bases, with 4 bases spanning the gap. CDR3 sequence reads: CASSQGDTQYF. The CDR3 coding sequence is TGTGCCAGCAGCCAGGGGGATACGCAGTATTTT.

CDR3 in DNA: TGTGCCATCAGCGACAGGGGGGGCACTGAAGCTTTCTTT. Protein: CAISDRGGTEAFF. This chain uses TRBV10-3 with TRBJ1-1, with 9 bases matching TRBD1. Germline V gene lookup returns CDR1 ENHRY and CDR2 SYGVKD. V lost 6 bases to trimming and J lost 4 bases; unmatched junction nucleotides: 3. CDR3 size: 13 residues.

This clone appeared many times. Different DNA sequences within this sample yield the same CDR3. J is TRBJ2-3 and V is TRBV4-1; D is tentatively TRBD1 or TRBD2 (6 bases each). This CDR3 is 15 amino acids long. Germline CDR1 is MGHRA and CDR2 is YSYEKL. V was shortened by 1 base and J by 6 bases, with 14 bases between the two germline ends. CDR3 in DNA: TGCGCCAGCAGCCAAGTGGACACAGGGAGGGATACGCAGTATTTT. Protein product: CASSQVDTGRDTQYF.

This clone was seen at least ten times. The chain is built from TRBV2 and TRBJ2-3; D not certain. Trimming cost V 3 bases and J 5 bases, with 24 bases left between them. The CDR3 sequence is 18 residues long. CDR1 SNHLY and CDR2 FYNNEI come from the germline V gene. The CDR3: CASSEGPNYQLSLDTQYF. CDR3 nucleotide sequence: TGTGCCAGCAGTGAGGGCCCCAACTATCAATTGAGTTTAGATACGCAGTATTTT.

There are a few counts of this clone. The chain is built from TRBV7-2 and TRBJ2-3; D is unclear. CDR3 length: 12 residues. V gave up 1 base and J gave up 4 bases, with 3 bases separating them. Per germline, CDR1 SGHTA and CDR2 FQGNSA. CDR3 nucleotides: TGTGCCAGCAGCTTAGGGGCAGATACGCAGTATTTT. It specifies CASSLGADTQYF.

This clone came up many times. The gene calls are TRBV11-2 and TRBJ2-3, with D maybe TRBD2 (5 bases). This CDR3 contains 15 residues. Deletions cut 1 base from V and 2 bases from J, with 10 bases between. Germline-derived CDR1 and CDR2 are SGHAT and FQNNGV. The DNA of the CDR3 is TGTGCCAGCAGCTTAGGGAGGCTTCCCACAGATACGCAGTATTTT. Amino acid sequence: CASSLGRLPTDTQYF. The full variable domain, in which reference TRBV11-2 and TRBJ2-3 provide the parts outside the CDR3, is EAGVAQSPRYKIIEKRQSVAFWCNPISGHATLYWYQQILGQGPKLLIQFQNNGVVDDSQLPKDRFSAERLKGVDSTLKIQPAKLEDSAVYLCASSLGRLPTDTQYFGPGTRLTVL.

This clone was recorded many times. The chain is built from TRBV6-1 and TRBJ1-1; no reliable D call. The germline CDR1 and CDR2 sequences are MNHNS and SASEGT. CDR3 length: 16 residues. Trimming took off 6 bases at V and 1 base at J, with 18 bases between the two ends. The CDR3 DNA is TGTGCCAGCAGCCGTGGCCCGCGATCCGGGAACACTGAAGCTTTCTTT. Translated, it gives CASSRGPRSGNTEAFF.

In this sample, this clone turned up many times. The J gene is TRBJ2-7, the V gene TRBV28; D is unclear. V gave up 6 bases and J gave up 3 bases, with 9 bases separating them. The CDR3 totals 12 residues. Germline CDR1 MDHEN, CDR2 SYDVKM. Here the CDR3 DNA reads TGTGCCAGCAGCAATGAAGTCTACGAGCAGTACTTC. Translating it yields CASSNEVYEQYF.

This clone has only a few counts. The chain carries TRBV6-1 and TRBJ2-7; 8 bases align to TRBD1. The CDR3 spans 14 residues. J lost 2 bases, V lost 2 bases, and 2 bases had no gene match. CDR1 MNHNS and CDR2 SASEGT come from the germline V gene. CDR3 region: CASSETQGAYEQYF. CDR3 coding DNA: TGTGCCAGCAGTGAAACACAGGGGGCCTACGAGCAGTACTTC.

This clone showed up many times. V usage is TRBV20-1 and J usage is TRBJ2-2; D uncertain. The CDR3 is made up of 13 amino acids. The germline CDR1 and CDR2 sequences are DFQATT and SNEGSKA (reference sequence). CDR3 DNA sequence: TGCAGCGCTGACCGAGCGAACACCGGGGAGCTGTTTTTT. Its protein product is CSADRANTGELFF.

This clone has ten or more counts. The chain couples TRBV11-2 to TRBJ2-5; no reliable D call. Trimming cost V 0 bases and J 2 bases, with 10 bases left between them. The CDR3 loop spans 15 amino acids. Germline V gives CDR1 SGHAT, CDR2 FQNNGV. The DNA for the CDR3 is TGTGCCAGCAGCTTAGATCAAGGAAGGCAAGAGACCCAGTACTTC. Translation gives CASSLDQGRQETQYF.

There are many counts of this clone. V gene TRBV14 combines with J gene TRBJ2-5; D possibly corresponds to TRBD2 (6 bases). The V and J ends lost 4 bases and 3 bases respectively, with 21 bases between them. The V gene's germline CDR1 is SGHDN and CDR2 FVKESK. CDR3 length equals 17 residues. CDR3 protein: CASSLKVVRRGEETQYF. CDR3 bases: TGTGCCAGCAGCCTGAAAGTGGTGAGGAGGGGTGAAGAGACCCAGTACTTC.